This TCR beta chain was captured by sequencing in a study of T cell responses to AZD1222 COVID-19 vaccine. The protocol was immunoSEQ multiplex PCR, while the TCRdb copy is restricted to in-frame clones and leaves out a portion. The data show some 79,000 clones, around 80% seen once. This clone appeared once. As yet, its antigen is unknown. The germline V gene has CDR1 SGHRS and CDR2 YFSETQ. V gave up 3 bases and J gave up 4 bases, with 8 bases separating them. The CDR3 has 13 amino acids. General study points: Repertoire sampling occurred only after the peak T cell response. Nearly half of spike-specific TCRs reportedly go after variant regions that carry no mutations. Just a handful of AZD1222 recipients were seropositive at baseline.

The rearrangement uses TRBV5-1 and TRBJ2-1; D remains ambiguous. Sample: peripheral blood, taken 28 days after the second AZD1222 dose. The sequence derives from an adult who received the AZD1222 COVID-19 vaccine. The CDR3 sequence is CASSSMTYNEQFF. The CDR3, as DNA: TGCGCCAGCAGCTCGATGACTTACAATGAGCAGTTCTTC.